This section outlines one T cell receptor beta chain sequence together with its context. Its antigen is still unknown. This specimen comes from a study of cytomegalovirus exposure and HLA in healthy donors. At the level of the study: 81% of around 390 genotyped donors fell in the Caucasian-associated ancestry cluster. Findings and limits, study-wide: Cytomegalovirus association was assigned to around 150 TCR beta chains.

The PCR had 60 Vbeta and 13 Jbeta primers. Libraries were prepared by immunoSEQ multiplex PCR; TCRdb keeps only in-frame clonotypes and omits some of them. Here the sample spans more than 85,000 clones, around four fifths being singletons. The CDR3 consists of 16 residues. V dropped 4 bases and J dropped 2; count of bases not matched to a gene: 7. In germline, CDR1 is LNHDA, CDR2 SQIVND (reference sequence). What was sequenced was PBMCs. The chain employs TRBV19 and TRBJ2-1, with 8 bases fitting TRBD1. The origin of this receptor is a man aged 25-45 years in good health and CMV-seronegative. As DNA, the CDR3 is TGTGCCAGTAGTAGACAGCAGGGGGCCCCCTACAATGAGCAGTTCTTC. It specifies CASSRQQGAPYNEQFF.